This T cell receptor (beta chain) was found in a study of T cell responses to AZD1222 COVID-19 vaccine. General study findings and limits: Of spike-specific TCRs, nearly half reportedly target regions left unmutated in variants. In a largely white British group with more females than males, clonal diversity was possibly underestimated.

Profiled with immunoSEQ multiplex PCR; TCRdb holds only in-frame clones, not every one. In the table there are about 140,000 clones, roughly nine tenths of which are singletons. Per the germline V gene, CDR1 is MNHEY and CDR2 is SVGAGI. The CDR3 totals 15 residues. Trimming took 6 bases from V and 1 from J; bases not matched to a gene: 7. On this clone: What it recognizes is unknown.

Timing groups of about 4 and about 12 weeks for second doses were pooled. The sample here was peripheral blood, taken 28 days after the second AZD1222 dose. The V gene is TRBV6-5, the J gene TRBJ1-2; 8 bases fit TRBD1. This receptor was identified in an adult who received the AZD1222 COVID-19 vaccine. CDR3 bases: TGTGCCAGCAGGGACAGGGCGAGGGGTAACTATGGCTACACCTTC. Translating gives CASRDRARGNYGYTF.